The 19 T cell receptor beta chains presented below share a single source sample, sequenced in a study of early T cells in non-severe SARS-CoV-2 infection (dated by TCRdb to about 2021). Library prep was done by 5' RACE. TCRdb names NextSeq 500 as the instrument used. The public sequencing data were trimmed at Q25 with fastp and processed into clonotypes with MiXCR by TCRdb, which kept only in-frame beta chains. Identical CDR3 protein sequences are pooled into one entry, listed with their most common genes and DNA. Present in this sample are 25,000 to 35,000 distinct CDR3 sequences, more than 4.5% of which were seen just once. Roughly 5.5% of the sample belongs to the ten largest clones. Input material: whole blood. The receptors were sampled from an adult who was a healthcare worker with PCR-confirmed SARS-CoV-2 infection or an uninfected control (not recorded which).

This clonotype was detected many times. The genes are TRBV13 and TRBJ2-2; 8 positions match TRBD1. There are 15 residues in the CDR3. Per the germline V gene, CDR1 is PRHDT and CDR2 is FYEKMQ (reference sequence). J lost 4 bases, V lost 0 bases, and 1 base had no gene match. The CDR3 is CASSLGDRVTGELFF. The CDR3 nucleotides are TGTGCCAGCAGCTTAGGGGACAGGGTCACCGGGGAGCTGTTTTTT.

This clonotype was detected ten times or more. The genes are TRBV29-1 and TRBJ1-1; D is unresolved. CDR1 SQVTM and CDR2 ANQGSEA come from the germline V gene. The V and J ends lost 5 bases and 1 base respectively, with 8 bases between them. The length of the CDR3 is 12 residues. This CDR3 is CSVRRGNTEAFF. The CDR3 nucleotides are TGCAGCGTTAGGCGCGGGAACACTGAAGCTTTCTTT.

This clonotype was seen at least ten times. The rearrangement joins TRBV28 to TRBJ1-5; D gene uncertain. Germline V gives CDR1 MDHEN, CDR2 SYDVKM. CDR3 length equals 17 residues. V dropped 1 base and J dropped 1 base, with 14 bases sitting between them. The CDR3 DNA is TGTGCCAGCAGTTTATATGGCCGTGGGGTAAGCAATCAGCCCCAGCATTTT. Translating it yields CASSLYGRGVSNQPQHF.

The chain joins TRBV3-1 to TRBJ2-1; the D is unclear. Deletions cut 1 base from V and 9 bases from J, with 4 bases between. This CDR3 comprises 11 residues. Germline CDR1 LGHDT, CDR2 YNNKEL (reference sequence). The DNA for the CDR3 is TGTGCCAGCAGCCAAGGGACTGAGCAGTTCTTC. Translation gives CASSQGTEQFF.

Ten or more counts support this clonotype. The rearrangement joins TRBV18 to TRBJ1-1; 9 bases fit TRBD1. The CDR3 runs to 18 residues. Germline V lookup: CDR1 KGHSH, CDR2 LQKENI. V was clipped by 1 base and J by 0 bases; unmatched bases: 9. The CDR3 loop reads CASSPLWTGVDMNTEAFF. The CDR3 DNA follows: TGTGCCAGCTCACCACTCTGGACAGGGGTCGACATGAACACTGAAGCTTTCTTT.

This clonotype was counted at least ten times. The V gene is TRBV24-1, the J gene TRBJ2-1; 10 nucleotides line up with TRBD1. The germline gives CDR1 KGHDR, CDR2 SFDVKD. This CDR3 region has 14 residues. Losses at the gene ends were 6 bases for V and 9 bases for J; bases not matched to a gene: 7. The CDR3 protein is CATSRDRGLGEQFF. The CDR3 nucleotides are TGTGCCACCAGTCGGGACAGGGGATTAGGTGAGCAGTTCTTC.

This clonotype was seen ten or more times. The rearrangement links TRBV29-1 to TRBJ1-1, with D tentatively TRBD1 (5 bases). Germline lookup yields CDR1 SQVTM and CDR2 ANQGSEA. CDR3 length equals 14 residues. The V gene lost 6 bases and the J gene lost 6 bases, with 20 bases spanning the gap. CDR3 DNA sequence: TGCAGCGTCAATGGGGCCGAGGGGCTCCCTGAAGCTTTCTTT. It is translated as CSVNGAEGLPEAFF.

The V and J genes are TRBV29-1 and TRBJ1-1; D remains unclear. CDR3 length equals 13 residues. Germline V gene lookup returns CDR1 SQVTM and CDR2 ANQGSEA. V lost 4 bases, J lost 1 base, and 10 bases lay in between. This CDR3 reads CSVGREGNTEAFF. The CDR3 DNA reads as TGCAGCGTTGGGAGGGAGGGGAACACTGAAGCTTTCTTT.

This clonotype was observed a handful of times. This CDR3 is CASTPRNTDTQYF. The DNA for the CDR3 is TGTGCCAGCACACCCCGAAACACAGATACGCAGTATTTT. The rearrangement uses TRBV27 and TRBJ2-3; D remains ambiguous. This CDR3 spans 13 amino acids. The germline V gene encodes CDR1 MNHEY and CDR2 SMNVEV (reference sequence). Between the trimmed V and J ends, which lost 7 bases and 2 bases, there was a span of 10 bases.

This clonotype has a handful of counts. The V and J genes are TRBV29-1 and TRBJ2-3; D uncertain. This CDR3 region has 16 residues. Trimming took off 1 base at V and 2 bases at J, with 16 bases between the two ends. The germline gives CDR1 SQVTM, CDR2 ANQGSEA. The CDR3 protein is CSVEGEVAAHTDTQYF. Here the CDR3 DNA reads TGCAGCGTTGAAGGCGAGGTAGCAGCTCACACAGATACGCAGTATTTT.

This clonotype was seen only a few times. The chain links TRBV19 to TRBJ1-5; D is ambiguous. Deletions cut 8 bases from V and 5 bases from J, with 16 bases between. CDR3 length equals 14 residues. Germline V gives CDR1 LNHDA, CDR2 SQIVND (reference sequence). The CDR3 sequence is CASAPVREHQPQHF. CDR3 sequence (DNA): TGTGCCAGTGCCCCCGTTCGGGAACATCAGCCCCAGCATTTT.

This clonotype was picked up many times. J is TRBJ2-1 and V is TRBV19; D is undetermined. Germline-derived CDR1 and CDR2 are LNHDA and SQIVND (reference sequence). The CDR3 has 14 amino acids. V lost 3 bases, J lost 8 bases, and 14 bases lay in between. The CDR3 DNA reads as TGTGCCAGTAGTATGGCCTCGCGGCGCGATGAGCAGTTCTTC. This translates into CASSMASRRDEQFF.

Many counts were recorded for this clonotype. The chain uses TRBV5-6 and TRBJ1-5; perhaps TRBD1 as D (5 bases). CDR1 and CDR2 from the germline V gene are SGHDT and YYEEEE. V gave up 3 bases and J gave up 5 bases, with 9 bases separating them. The CDR3 has 13 amino acids. For the CDR3, the DNA is TGTGCCAGCAGCTCGGGGGGTTATCAGCCCCAGCATTTT. It codes for CASSSGGYQPQHF. The full variable domain, its missing parts supplied by reference TRBV5-6 and TRBJ1-5, is DAGVTQSPTHLIKTRGQQVTLRCSPKSGHDTVSWYQQALGQGPQFIFQYYEEEERQRGNFPDRFSGHQFPNYSSELNVNALLLGDSALYLCASSSGGYQPQHFGDGTRLSIL.

This clonotype came up many times. The chain combines TRBV11-3 with TRBJ2-3; 7 bases map to TRBD2. Unmatched junction bases numbered 13, after V lost 3 bases and J lost 1 base. CDR3 length: 18 amino acids. Germline CDR1 SGHNT, CDR2 YENEEA. CDR3 nucleotides: TGTGCCAGCAGCTTCGACCCGCGTATTGGACTAGGCACAGATACGCAGTATTTT. It encodes CASSFDPRIGLGTDTQYF.

This clonotype was seen repeatedly, ten times or more. This chain joins TRBV7-9 and TRBJ2-5; no clear D gene. Germline loops: CDR1 SEHNR, CDR2 FQNEAQ (reference sequence). The CDR3 is made up of 13 amino acids. The ends were cut back, 2 bases at V and 2 bases at J, with 6 bases in the middle. DNA of the CDR3: TGTGCCAGCAGCTTAAATGAGCAAGAGACCCAGTACTTC. Translating it yields CASSLNEQETQYF.

This clonotype came up many times. The chain carries TRBV20-1 and TRBJ2-7; the D gene could be TRBD1 or TRBD2 (5 bases each). Trimming pared 6 bases from V and 6 bases from J, leaving 24 bases between. This CDR3 is 15 amino acids long. Looked up from germline, CDR1 is DFQATT and CDR2 is SNEGSKA (reference sequence). The CDR3 is CSAESGSRYQSEQYF. CDR3 DNA sequence: TGCAGTGCAGAATCAGGGAGTAGGTACCAATCCGAGCAGTACTTC.

This clonotype was seen many times. The chain combines TRBV18 with TRBJ1-1; no clear D. There are 12 residues in the CDR3. Germline CDR1 reads KGHSH; CDR2 reads LQKENI. Trimming took off 4 bases at V and 9 bases at J, with 12 bases between the two ends. The CDR3 here is CASSRQEPQAFF. As DNA, the CDR3 is TGTGCCAGCTCACGCCAGGAGCCCCAAGCTTTCTTT. Together with reference TRBV18 and TRBJ1-1, the CDR3 gives the full variable domain: NAGVMQNPRHLVRRRGQEARLRCSPMKGHSHVYWYRQLPEEGLKFMVYLQKENIIDESGMPKERFSAEFPKEGPSILRIQQVVRGDSAAYFCASSRQEPQAFFGQGTRLTVV.

By frequency in the sample, this clonotype is medium-sized. V is TRBV7-8 and J is TRBJ1-1; TRBD1 is a possible D gene (6 bases). The V end was cut by 5 bases, the J end by 1 base, with 11 bases between. CDR3 size: 14 residues. Germline values: CDR1 SGHVS, CDR2 FQNEAQ. CDR3 coding DNA: TGTGCCAGCAGCCCCGGGACAACGAACACTGAAGCTTTCTTT. It codes for CASSPGTTNTEAFF.

The chain has TRBV12-3 or TRBV12-4 and TRBJ2-1, with 10 bases aligning to TRBD2. J gave up 4 bases and V 6 bases, and 12 bases lay outside the gene matches. The CDR3 sequence is 17 residues long. The CDR3 spells CASSPVRAGGPYNEQFF. The DNA of the CDR3 is TGTGCCAGCAGCCCGGTGCGAGCGGGAGGGCCTTACAATGAGCAGTTCTTC.